The 19 T cell receptor beta chains reported below all come from one sample, sequenced in a study of blood T cells in healthy people across ages. A sample-barcoded 5' primer and a J-beta primer mix were used in a second PCR of about 7 to 11 cycles. TCRdb independently ran MiXCR on the 5' RACE reads; one entry per CDR3 protein. The table shows hundreds of thousands of distinct CDR3 sequences, with just over 55% occurring only once. The sample taken for sequencing was blood. The receptors were sampled from a man between 40 and 49 years old in good health.

This clonotype turned up a few times. The gene calls are TRBV11-2 and TRBJ2-5, with D tentatively TRBD1 (6 bases). V was trimmed by 8 bases and J by 7 bases, leaving 23 bases between them. The CDR3 consists of 15 residues. Germline values: CDR1 SGHAT, CDR2 FQNNGV. This chain's CDR3 is CASAASRGEGGTQYF. As DNA, the CDR3 is TGTGCCAGCGCCGCCAGCAGGGGAGAAGGGGGGACCCAGTACTTC.

This sequence joins TRBV19 and TRBJ1-4, with 7 positions matching TRBD1. There are 14 residues in the CDR3. The ends lost 7 bases at V and 7 bases at J; junction bases unmatched: 9. In germline, CDR1 is LNHDA, CDR2 SQIVND (reference sequence). The CDR3 loop is CASTEQGSGEKLFF. The CDR3 region has the DNA TGTGCCAGTACCGAACAGGGGAGTGGTGAAAAACTGTTTTTT.

This clonotype was observed a few times. The V and J genes are TRBV7-8 and TRBJ1-2; maybe TRBD1 (5 bases). The V gene's germline CDR1 is SGHVS and CDR2 FQNEAQ. V shed 5 bases and J shed 7 bases, with 11 bases lying between them. The length of the CDR3 is 12 residues. CDR3 coding DNA: TGTGCCAGCAGCCCATCGGGGGGTGGCTACACCTTC. It translates to CASSPSGGGYTF.

The chain recombines TRBV6-6 with TRBJ2-1; D unclear. This CDR3 contains 13 residues. Germline V gene data show CDR1 as MNHNY and CDR2 as SVGAGI (reference sequence). With 5 bases removed from V and 5 bases from J, the gap between germline ends came to 10 bases. CDR3 bases: TGTGCCAGCAGTACACCCATAGACAATGAGCAGTTCTTC. Translating it yields CASSTPIDNEQFF.

This rearrangement joins TRBV6-5 to TRBJ2-6; D unclear. CDR1 and CDR2 from the germline V gene are MNHEY and SVGAGI. CDR3 length equals 13 residues. The V and J ends lost 9 bases and 0 bases respectively, with 6 bases between them. The CDR3 coding sequence is TGTGCCAGTGTCAGCTCTGGGGCCAACGTCCTGACTTTC. Protein product: CASVSSGANVLTF.

This chain joins TRBV5-1 and TRBJ2-1; 12 bases align to TRBD1. Losses at the gene ends were 4 bases for V and 7 bases for J; bases not matched to a gene: 9. This CDR3 has 16 residues. Per germline, CDR1 SGHRS and CDR2 YFSETQ. As DNA, the CDR3 is TGCGCCAGCAGCCTGGCCGGGACAGGGGGCTGGAATGAGCAGTTCTTC. Its translation is CASSLAGTGGWNEQFF.

The chain links TRBV28 to TRBJ2-1; a possible D gene is TRBD1 (6 bases). Germline CDR1 reads MDHEN; CDR2 reads SYDVKM. V was pared by 5 bases and J by 9 bases, with 20 bases between. The CDR3 runs 15 residues. CDR3 sequence reads: CASSPRGVVPGEQFF. In nucleotides, the CDR3 is TGTGCCAGCAGTCCCAGGGGAGTGGTACCGGGTGAGCAGTTCTTC.

This rearrangement joins TRBV9 to TRBJ2-1; possible D gene TRBD1, 6 bases. V lost 4 bases, J lost 4 bases, and 15 bases lay in between. This CDR3 has 15 residues. Germline V gene data show CDR1 as SGDLS and CDR2 as YYNGEE. DNA of the CDR3: TGTGCCAGCAGCCCGCGACAGGATCCGTACAATGAGCAGTTCTTC. Its protein is CASSPRQDPYNEQFF.

This clonotype occurred a few times. The DNA for the CDR3 is TGCGCCAGCAGCCAAGAAAAAATTAGAGGGTTGACAGTGAGCAATGAGCAGTTCTTC. Its protein is CASSQEKIRGLTVSNEQFF. The chain joins TRBV4-1 to TRBJ2-1; D is possibly TRBD1 or TRBD2 (5 bases each). The ends were cut back, 0 bases at V and 6 bases at J, with 24 bases in the middle. There are 19 residues in the CDR3. Germline V gene data show CDR1 as MGHRA and CDR2 as YSYEKL.

This chain links TRBV28 with TRBJ1-1; D possibly corresponds to TRBD1 (6 bases). Trimming stripped 4 bases from V and 3 bases from J, with 21 bases between. The CDR3 is 17 residues long. Germline CDR1 reads MDHEN; CDR2 reads SYDVKM. CDR3 loop: CASSSLLTGPGDTEAFF. In nucleotides, the CDR3 is TGTGCCAGCAGTTCACTACTCACAGGGCCGGGGGACACTGAAGCTTTCTTT.

V and J are TRBV20-1 and TRBJ2-1; the match to TRBD2 covers 7 bases. The CDR3 consists of 15 residues. The V and J ends lost 0 bases and 8 bases, in that order; junction bases with no gene match: 10. Germline values: CDR1 DFQATT, CDR2 SNEGSKA (reference sequence). The CDR3 loop is CSARDLPGGQDEQFF. The CDR3 DNA is TGCAGTGCTAGAGATTTGCCGGGAGGCCAAGATGAGCAGTTCTTC.

V usage is TRBV5-1 and J usage is TRBJ2-1, with D maybe TRBD2 (5 bases). V lost 4 bases, J lost 2 bases, and 13 bases lay in between. The CDR3 runs to 15 residues. Germline V lookup: CDR1 SGHRS, CDR2 YFSETQ. The CDR3 sequence is CASSPREPPYNEQFF. The CDR3 nucleotides read TGCGCCAGCAGCCCCCGGGAACCTCCCTACAATGAGCAGTTCTTC.

This chain links TRBV5-6 with TRBJ1-2; possible D gene TRBD1, 6 bases. Trimming took off 3 bases at V and 6 bases at J, with 21 bases between the two ends. Germline CDR1 is SGHDT and CDR2 is YYEEEE. The CDR3 has 16 residues. The CDR3 reads CASSSRQALTIDGYTF. The CDR3 DNA reads as TGTGCCAGCAGCTCCAGACAGGCCCTAACTATCGATGGCTACACCTTC.

This clonotype was seen at least ten times. The rearrangement links TRBV7-2 to TRBJ2-3, with D unclear. Germline lookup yields CDR1 SGHTA and CDR2 FQGNSA. This CDR3 has 12 residues. V lost 5 bases to trimming and J lost 6 bases, with 9 bases between them. The CDR3 protein is CASSRPVDTQYF. CDR3 DNA sequence: TGTGCCAGCAGCCGACCGGTGGATACGCAGTATTTT.

For the CDR3, the DNA is TGTGCCAGCAGCGCCAGGACTAGCGGGAGAATCTACAATGAGCAGTTCTTC. It codes for CASSARTSGRIYNEQFF. The J gene is TRBJ2-1, the V gene TRBV7-9; 13 bases match TRBD2. The germline V gene has CDR1 SEHNR and CDR2 FQNEAQ (reference sequence). The V and J ends lost 5 bases and 3 bases, in that order; junction bases with no gene match: 7. This CDR3 has 17 residues.

This chain uses TRBV29-1 with TRBJ2-2, with 8 bases that match TRBD1. Trimming took 4 bases from V and 0 from J; bases not matched to a gene: 1. Germline V gene data show CDR1 as SQVTM and CDR2 as ANQGSEA. The CDR3 is made up of 14 amino acids. CDR3 coding DNA: TGCAGCGTTGCAGGGGGCGCGAACACCGGGGAGCTGTTTTTT. Amino acids: CSVAGGANTGELFF.

The gene calls are TRBV7-2 and TRBJ1-1; the match to TRBD1 covers 8 bases. Germline V gene lookup returns CDR1 SGHTA and CDR2 FQGNSA. Trimming cost V 5 bases and J 4 bases; bases outside gene matches: 3. The CDR3 has 13 residues. CDR3 sequence reads: CASSAQGGTEAFF. CDR3 in DNA: TGTGCCAGCAGCGCACAGGGGGGCACTGAAGCTTTCTTT.

The CDR3 DNA follows: TGCAGTGCTACCCCGTGGGGTGGCAGGGTCGCAGATACGCAGTATTTT. Translating gives CSATPWGGRVADTQYF. The chain recombines TRBV20-1 with TRBJ2-3, with D maybe TRBD1 (5 bases). Trimming removed 4 bases from V and 4 bases from J, with 21 bases in between. Germline lookup yields CDR1 DFQATT and CDR2 SNEGSKA (reference sequence). There are 16 residues in the CDR3.

The CDR3, as DNA: TGTGCCAGCGGGACTCCGGAGACCCAGTACTTC. Its protein product is CASGTPETQYF. The chain carries TRBV2 and TRBJ2-5, with D possibly matching TRBD2 (6 bases). Trimming pared 8 bases from V and 5 bases from J, leaving 9 bases between. The CDR3 is 11 residues long. CDR1 SNHLY and CDR2 FYNNEI come from the germline V gene. Based on the CDR3 plus reference TRBV2 and TRBJ2-5, the full variable domain is EPEVTQTPSHQVTQMGQEVILRCVPISNHLYFYWYRQILGQKVEFLVSFYNNEISEKSEIFDDQFSVERPDGSNFTLKIRSTKLEDSAMYFCASGTPETQYFGPGTRLLVL.